This T cell receptor beta chain was identified during a study of T cells after posttransplantation cyclophosphamide. General observations from the study: TRB clonality was highly associated with recipient CMV seropositivity and reactivation. TRB overlap between skin or GI tissue T cells and blood was limited.

After removal of 5 bases from V and 7 bases from J, the junction contained 7 bases not matched to a gene. CDR3 length equals 15 residues. The germline gives CDR1 LGHNT, CDR2 FRNRAP. There are many counts of this clone. Its antigen is unidentified. The protocol was immunoSEQ multiplex PCR, while the TCRdb copy is restricted to in-frame clones and leaves out a portion. This repertoire holds approximately 15,000 clones, and none appear only once. Cyclophosphamide on days +3 and +4 followed busulfan-fludarabine conditioning and a marrow graft. The rearrangement links TRBV12-5 to TRBJ2-1, with TRBD1 identical over 11 bases. The TCR originated in a female patient aged 30-39 years who received an allogeneic stem cell transplant from a related donor, was CMV-positive, and had no GVHD. Certain T cells may be donor cells from the graft. The specimen comprised PBMCs, sampled after allogeneic stem cell transplant with posttransplant cyclophosphamide. The DNA of the CDR3 is TGTGCTAGTGGTCCCGGACAGGGGGCTGGTAATGAGCAGTTCTTC. The encoded protein is CASGPGQGAGNEQFF.